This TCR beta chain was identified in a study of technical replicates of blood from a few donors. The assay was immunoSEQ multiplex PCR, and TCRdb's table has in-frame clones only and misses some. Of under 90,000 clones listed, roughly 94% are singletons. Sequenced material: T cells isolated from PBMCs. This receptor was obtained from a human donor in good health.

CDR3 sequence reads: CASSLAQRGDTDTQYF. Written as DNA, the CDR3 is TGTGCCAGCAGCTTAGCCCAGCGGGGGGACACAGATACGCAGTATTTT. The genes are TRBV7-9 and TRBJ2-3; 9 bases are a match to TRBD2. The CDR3 is 16 residues long. Losses at the gene ends were 0 bases for V and 2 bases for J; bases not matched to a gene: 3. Per the germline V gene, CDR1 is SEHNR and CDR2 is FQNEAQ (reference sequence).